This passage covers 26 T cell receptor beta chains from one sample sequenced in a study of T-cell memory formation after mild COVID-19. TCRdb re-called the 5' RACE reads with MiXCR, one entry per CDR3 protein. The sample yields some 450,000 distinct CDR3 sequences, approximately 20% seen once. Sequencing was carried out using PBMCs or a T cell subset sorted from them (not recorded which). The source is an adult woman who had mild COVID-19 (a few samples of this study predate the infection). Cell type and time point are not known.

The chain carries TRBV15 and TRBJ1-2; D is unclear. The CDR3 runs to 14 residues. The germline V gene encodes CDR1 LNHNV and CDR2 YYDKDF (reference sequence). The germline V and J ends were trimmed by 1 base and 4 bases, with 10 bases remaining between them. In DNA form, the CDR3 reads TGTGCCACCAGCAGAGCGCGGCAGATCTATGGCTACACCTTC. This codes for CATSRARQIYGYTF. Drawing the rest from reference TRBV15 and TRBJ1-2, the complete variable domain is DAMVIQNPRYQVTQFGKPVTLSCSQTLNHNVMYWYQQKSSQAPKLLFHYYDKDFNNEADTPDNFQSRRPNTSFCFLDIRSPGLGDTAMYLCATSRARQIYGYTFGSGTRLTVV.

The J gene is TRBJ1-2, the V gene TRBV20-1; no firm D call. V was cut by 4 bases and J by 6 bases, with 6 bases left in between. This CDR3 spans 10 amino acids. CDR1 and CDR2 (germline): DFQATT, SNEGSKA (reference sequence). CDR3 amino acids: CSATRDGYTF. The CDR3, as DNA: TGCAGTGCTACGCGGGATGGCTACACCTTC.

This clonotype was counted only a few times. The chain carries TRBV24-1 and TRBJ2-7; TRBD1 matches at 7 bases. V gave up 3 bases and J gave up 2 bases; unmatched junction bases: 6. CDR3 length: 15 amino acids. Germline CDR1 reads KGHDR; CDR2 reads SFDVKD. The DNA for the CDR3 is TGTGCCACCAGTGATCCTGGCGACAGGGCCTACGAGCAGTACTTC. Translated, it gives CATSDPGDRAYEQYF.

The chain couples TRBV29-1 to TRBJ2-7; TRBD1 aligns across 9 bases. The CDR3 spans 14 residues. CDR1 is SQVTM and CDR2 is ANQGSEA in the germline V gene. V lost 4 bases to trimming and J lost 1 base; unmatched junction nucleotides: 5. CDR3: CSVVGQGLSYEQYF. For the CDR3, the DNA is TGCAGCGTTGTGGGACAGGGCCTATCCTACGAGCAGTACTTC.

This clonotype was found a few times. The chain is built from TRBV4-3 and TRBJ2-3; 9 nucleotides align to TRBD2. Germline values: CDR1 LGHNA, CDR2 YSLEER. The length of the CDR3 is 23 residues. The junction had 24 bases not matched to a gene; V was cut back by 0 bases and J by 2 bases. The CDR3 coding sequence is TGCGCCAGCAGCCAAGATTACATTTCAAGGTGGCGGGAGGGCCCTCAGTTCACAGATACGCAGTATTTT. Its translation is CASSQDYISRWREGPQFTDTQYF.

This clonotype was observed a few times. The chain combines TRBV5-1 with TRBJ2-3; 10 bases agree with TRBD2. CDR1 SGHRS and CDR2 YFSETQ come from the germline V gene. J lost 2 bases, V lost 0 bases, and 6 bases had no gene match. The CDR3 is 17 residues long. Here the CDR3 DNA reads TGCGCCAGCAGCTTGGGGAGAGCGGGAGGGGTCACAGATACGCAGTATTTT. Translation gives CASSLGRAGGVTDTQYF.

The chain carries TRBV7-8 and TRBJ1-4; no clear D. CDR3 size: 12 residues. The germline V gene has CDR1 SGHVS and CDR2 FQNEAQ. The ends were cut back, 4 bases at V and 8 bases at J, with 8 bases in the middle. CDR3 amino acids: CASSYSLEKLFF. CDR3 DNA: TGTGCCAGCAGCTATAGTCTGGAAAAACTGTTTTTT.

The chain links TRBV7-8 to TRBJ2-3; 7 bases align to TRBD1. The germline CDR1 and CDR2 sequences are SGHVS and FQNEAQ. This CDR3 comprises 19 residues. V dropped 5 bases and J dropped 3; count of bases not matched to a gene: 20. The CDR3 DNA reads as TGTGCCAGCAGCCTGAACTTCCAGGGACAGAACGCTGAAACAGATACGCAGTATTTT. Protein sequence: CASSLNFQGQNAETDTQYF.

The genes are TRBV27 and TRBJ1-1; no clear D. CDR3 length: 14 amino acids. Trimming took off 8 bases at V and 2 bases at J, with 15 bases between the two ends. From germline, CDR1 is MNHEY and CDR2 SMNVEV (reference sequence). Written as DNA, the CDR3 is TGTGCCAGCCGCCCCCTCCAAGGAAACACTGAAGCTTTCTTT. This gives the protein CASRPLQGNTEAFF.

The rearrangement uses TRBV5-5 and TRBJ2-1, with 11 bases fitting TRBD2. V shed 2 bases and J 0 bases; nucleotides not matched to a gene: 7. Germline V gene sequence: CDR1 SGHKS, CDR2 YYEKEE (reference sequence). The CDR3 runs 18 residues. The CDR3 DNA reads TGTGCCAGCAGCTTAAGGCTAGCGGGAGGAGGCTCCTACAATGAGCAGTTCTTC. Amino acids: CASSLRLAGGGSYNEQFF.

Points on this clonotype: A read error may account for a junction end that differs from germline. The chain couples TRBV5-1 to TRBJ1-2; TRBD1 might be the D (5 bases). CDR3 length: 13 amino acids. The germline gives CDR1 SGHRS, CDR2 YFSETQ. CDR3 sequence: CASSLTVNHGYTF. CDR3 bases: TGCGCCAGCAGCCTGACAGTTAACCATGGCTACACCTTC.

This clonotype was counted between two and nine times. V and J are TRBV7-3 and TRBJ2-7; 8 nucleotides line up with TRBD1. CDR1 SGHTA and CDR2 FQGTGA come from the germline V gene. J was trimmed by 3 bases and V by 5 bases; bases with no gene match: 3. This CDR3 has 13 residues. CDR3 DNA sequence: TGTGCCAGCAGCGCAGGGGGCGGCTACGAGCAGTACTTC. Its translation: CASSAGGGYEQYF.

This clonotype was counted between two and nine times. This chain uses TRBV7-9 with TRBJ1-1, with D uncertain. The CDR3 runs to 12 residues. CDR1 and CDR2 from the germline V gene are SEHNR and FQNEAQ (reference sequence). Trimming shortened V by 2 bases and J by 8 bases, and 9 bases separated the two germline ends. The CDR3 here is CASSLIGPEAFF. CDR3 nucleotide sequence: TGTGCCAGCAGCTTAATCGGGCCGGAAGCTTTCTTT.

V usage is TRBV29-1 and J usage is TRBJ2-2; D gene unclear. Germline V gene lookup returns CDR1 SQVTM and CDR2 ANQGSEA. There are 14 residues in the CDR3. Between the trimmed V and J ends, which lost 5 bases and 0 bases, there was a span of 10 bases. The CDR3 reads CSVRSTPNTGELFF. In DNA, the CDR3 is TGCAGCGTTCGGTCGACTCCGAACACCGGGGAGCTGTTTTTT.

This chain uses TRBV7-3 with TRBJ2-7; D is unclear. V lost 3 bases and J 3 bases, leaving 9 bases between the germline ends. Germline CDR1 is SGHTA and CDR2 is FQGTGA. The CDR3 sequence is 13 residues long. CDR3 sequence: CASSLKAGYEQYF. CDR3 nucleotides: TGTGCCAGCAGCTTGAAGGCAGGCTACGAGCAGTACTTC.

The chain recombines TRBV6-5 with TRBJ1-2; 7 nucleotides line up with TRBD1. Germline loops: CDR1 MNHEY, CDR2 SVGAGI. The CDR3 is made up of 13 amino acids. J gave up 4 bases and V 6 bases, and 5 bases lay outside the gene matches. The CDR3 DNA follows: TGTGCCAGCAGCCGCACAGGGGTCTATGGCTACACCTTC. It codes for CASSRTGVYGYTF.

This clonotype was counted a few times. CDR3 loop: CASSQDSQDYFYGYTF. The CDR3 coding sequence is TGTGCCAGCAGCCAAGATAGTCAGGACTACTTCTATGGCTACACCTTC. The V gene is TRBV4-2, the J gene TRBJ1-2; D is uncertain. Between the trimmed V and J ends, which lost 0 bases and 4 bases, there was a span of 15 bases. The CDR3 loop spans 16 amino acids. Germline values: CDR1 LGHNA, CDR2 YNFKEQ.

The rearrangement links TRBV12-3 or TRBV12-4 to TRBJ2-2; the match to TRBD2 covers 10 bases. V lost 7 bases, J lost 5 bases, and 10 bases stayed unmatched. The CDR3 has 16 amino acids. The CDR3 sequence is CASTLLTSGVTGELFF. The CDR3 nucleotides read TGTGCCAGCACCCTCCTCACTAGCGGGGTTACCGGGGAGCTGTTTTTT.

This clonotype was seen only a few times. The V call is TRBV29-1, the J call TRBJ1-1; maybe TRBD1 (6 bases). This CDR3 is built from 12 residues. In germline, CDR1 is SQVTM, CDR2 ANQGSEA. V gave up 8 bases and J gave up 3 bases, with 13 bases separating them. CDR3 DNA: TGCAGCTTCGGCGGGGGCCACACTGAAGCTTTCTTT. This gives the protein CSFGGGHTEAFF.

The sample holds one count of this clonotype. The CDR3, as DNA: TGCAGTGCTAGAGATGAGGGAAGACTAGCGGGGTTTAACACCGGGGAGCTGTTTTTT. The encoded protein is CSARDEGRLAGFNTGELFF. This sequence joins TRBV20-1 and TRBJ2-2; 11 bases match TRBD2. Germline CDR1 and CDR2: DFQATT and SNEGSKA (reference sequence). Trimming removed 0 bases from V and 2 bases from J; junction bases left unmatched: 11. This CDR3 comprises 19 residues.

This clonotype showed up many times. This chain links TRBV10-3 with TRBJ2-5; D is possibly TRBD2 (5 bases). Germline lookup yields CDR1 ENHRY and CDR2 SYGVKD. The V gene lost 8 bases and the J gene lost 2 bases, with 12 bases spanning the gap. This CDR3 is built from 13 residues. CDR3 in amino acids: CAIQGSNQETQYF. DNA of the CDR3: TGTGCCATCCAAGGGAGTAATCAAGAGACCCAGTACTTC.

V usage is TRBV7-6 and J usage is TRBJ2-5; a possible D gene is TRBD2 (6 bases). The V end lost 5 bases, the J end lost 5 bases, and 18 bases lay between the germline ends. Germline V gene data show CDR1 as SGHVS and CDR2 as FNYEAQ. The CDR3 extends over 15 amino acids. The CDR3 reads CASSAVAAQRETQYF. The CDR3 DNA sequence: TGTGCCAGCAGCGCGGTAGCGGCCCAAAGGGAGACCCAGTACTTC.

This clonotype was seen a few times. The chain links TRBV5-6 to TRBJ2-7; weak D call: TRBD1 (6 bases). CDR3 size: 14 residues. Germline CDR1 reads SGHDT; CDR2 reads YYEEEE. V was trimmed by 3 bases and J by 3 bases, leaving 13 bases between them. CDR3 amino acids: CASSSGQSYYEQYF. For the CDR3, the DNA is TGTGCCAGCAGCTCCGGACAGAGCTACTACGAGCAGTACTTC.

In this sample, this clonotype turned up a few times. The J gene is TRBJ2-3, the V gene TRBV12-3 or TRBV12-4; no clear D gene. This CDR3 is 14 amino acids long. V was cut by 6 bases and J by 2 bases, with 12 bases left in between. The chain's CDR3 is CASSLSNPTDTQYF. The CDR3, as DNA: TGTGCCAGCAGCCTCAGTAACCCCACAGATACGCAGTATTTT.

The chain is built from TRBV18 and TRBJ2-7, with D perhaps TRBD2 (6 bases). Looked up from germline, CDR1 is KGHSH and CDR2 is LQKENI. V was shortened by 3 bases and J by 4 bases, with 16 bases between the two germline ends. The CDR3 spans 15 residues. The CDR3 loop is CASSPLSGGSYEQYF. The CDR3 DNA follows: TGTGCCAGCTCACCCCTCTCTGGGGGGAGTTACGAGCAGTACTTC.

The chain combines TRBV9 with TRBJ1-5; D ambiguous. Looked up from germline, CDR1 is SGDLS and CDR2 is YYNGEE. Between the trimmed V and J ends, which lost 0 bases and 1 base, there was a span of 8 bases. The CDR3 is 15 amino acids. CDR3 nucleotide sequence: TGTGCCAGCAGCGTAGAAGGAGGAAGCAATCAGCCCCAGCATTTT. Protein sequence: CASSVEGGSNQPQHF.